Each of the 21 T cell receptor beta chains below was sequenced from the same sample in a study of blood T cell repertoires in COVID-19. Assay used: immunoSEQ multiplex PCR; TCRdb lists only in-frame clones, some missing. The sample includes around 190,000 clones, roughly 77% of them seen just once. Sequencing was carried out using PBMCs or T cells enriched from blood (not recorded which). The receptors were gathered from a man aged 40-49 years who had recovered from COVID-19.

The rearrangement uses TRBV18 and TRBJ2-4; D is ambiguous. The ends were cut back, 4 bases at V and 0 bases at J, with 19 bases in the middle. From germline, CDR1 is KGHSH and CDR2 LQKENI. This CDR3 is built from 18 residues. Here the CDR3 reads CASSHNLGGVLAKNIQYF. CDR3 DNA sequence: TGTGCCAGCTCACATAATTTAGGCGGCGTATTAGCCAAAAACATTCAGTACTTC.

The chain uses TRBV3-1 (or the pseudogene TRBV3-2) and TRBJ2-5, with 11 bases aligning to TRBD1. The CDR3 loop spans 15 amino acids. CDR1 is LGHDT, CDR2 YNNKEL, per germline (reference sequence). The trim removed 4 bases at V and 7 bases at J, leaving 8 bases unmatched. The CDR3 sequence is CASSRGQGARGTQYF. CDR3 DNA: TGTGCCAGCAGCCGAGGACAGGGGGCCAGGGGGACCCAGTACTTC.

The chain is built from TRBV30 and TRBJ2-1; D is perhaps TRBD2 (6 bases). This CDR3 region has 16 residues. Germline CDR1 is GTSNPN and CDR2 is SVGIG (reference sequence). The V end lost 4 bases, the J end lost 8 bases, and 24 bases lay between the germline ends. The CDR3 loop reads CAWTEAWGRLDDEQFF. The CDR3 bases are TGTGCCTGGACCGAAGCGTGGGGACGACTAGACGATGAGCAGTTCTTC.

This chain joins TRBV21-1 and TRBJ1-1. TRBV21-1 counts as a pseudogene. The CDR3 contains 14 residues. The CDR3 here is CASSKDKFFTEAFF. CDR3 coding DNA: TGTGCCAGCAGCAAAGATAAATTCTTTACTGAAGCTTTCTTT.

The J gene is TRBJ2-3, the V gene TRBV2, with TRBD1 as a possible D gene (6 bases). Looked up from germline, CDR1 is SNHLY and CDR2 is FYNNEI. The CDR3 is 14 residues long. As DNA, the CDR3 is TGTGTCAGTTATACAGGACAGAGCACAGATACGCAGTATTTT. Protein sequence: CVSYTGQSTDTQYF. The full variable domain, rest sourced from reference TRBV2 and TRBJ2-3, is EPEVTQTPSHQVTQMGQEVILRCVPISNHLYFYWYRQILGQKVEFLVSFYNNEISEKSEIFDDQFSVERPDGSNFTLKIRSTKLEDSAMYFCVSYTGQSTDTQYFGPGTRLTVL.

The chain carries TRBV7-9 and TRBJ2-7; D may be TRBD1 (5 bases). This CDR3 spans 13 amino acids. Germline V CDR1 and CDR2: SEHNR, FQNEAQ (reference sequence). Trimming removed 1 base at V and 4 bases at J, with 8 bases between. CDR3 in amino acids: CASSLGQLYEQYF. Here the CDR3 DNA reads TGTGCCAGCAGCTTAGGACAGCTTTACGAGCAGTACTTC. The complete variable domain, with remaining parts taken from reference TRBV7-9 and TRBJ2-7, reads DTGVSQNPRHKITKRGQNVTFRCDPISEHNRLYWYRQTLGQGPEFLTYFQNEAQLEKSRLLSDRFSAERPKGSFSTLEIQRTEQGDSAMYLCASSLGQLYEQYFGPGTRLTVT.

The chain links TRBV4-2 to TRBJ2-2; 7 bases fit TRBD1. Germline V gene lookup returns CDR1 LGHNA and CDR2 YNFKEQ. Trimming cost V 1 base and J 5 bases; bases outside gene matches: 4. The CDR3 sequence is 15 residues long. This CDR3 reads CASSQGQGRTGELFF. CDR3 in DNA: TGTGCCAGCAGCCAAGGACAGGGCCGAACCGGGGAGCTGTTTTTT.

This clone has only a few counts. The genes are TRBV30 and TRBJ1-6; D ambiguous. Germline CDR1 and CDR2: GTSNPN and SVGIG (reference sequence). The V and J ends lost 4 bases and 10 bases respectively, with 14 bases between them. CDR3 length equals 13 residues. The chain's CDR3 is CAWTPNRESPLHF. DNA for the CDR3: TGTGCCTGGACTCCGAATAGGGAGTCACCCCTCCACTTT.

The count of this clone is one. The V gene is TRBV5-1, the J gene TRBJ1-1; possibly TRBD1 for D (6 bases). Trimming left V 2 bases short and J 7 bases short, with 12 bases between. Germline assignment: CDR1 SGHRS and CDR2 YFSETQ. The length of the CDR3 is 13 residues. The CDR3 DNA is TGCGCCAGCAGCTTCGAGAGGGGGAATGAAGCTTTCTTT. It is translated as CASSFERGNEAFF.

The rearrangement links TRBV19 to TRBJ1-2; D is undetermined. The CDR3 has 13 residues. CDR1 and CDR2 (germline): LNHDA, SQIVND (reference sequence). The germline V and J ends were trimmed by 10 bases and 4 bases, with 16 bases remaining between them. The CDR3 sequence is CAIMQEPSYGYTF. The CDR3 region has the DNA TGTGCCATCATGCAGGAACCCTCCTATGGCTACACCTTC. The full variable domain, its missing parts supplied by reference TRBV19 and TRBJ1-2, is DGGITQSPKYLFRKEGQNVTLSCEQNLNHDAMYWYRQDPGQGLRLIYYSQIVNDFQKGDIAEGYSVSREKKESFPLTVTSAQKNPTAFYLCAIMQEPSYGYTFGSGTRLTVV.

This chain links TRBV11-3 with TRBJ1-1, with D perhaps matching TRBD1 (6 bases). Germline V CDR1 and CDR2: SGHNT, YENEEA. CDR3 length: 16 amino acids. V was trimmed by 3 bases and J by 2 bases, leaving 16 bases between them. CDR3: CASSFIPVRGNTEAFF. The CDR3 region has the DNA TGTGCCAGCAGCTTCATTCCTGTCAGGGGCAACACTGAAGCTTTCTTT.

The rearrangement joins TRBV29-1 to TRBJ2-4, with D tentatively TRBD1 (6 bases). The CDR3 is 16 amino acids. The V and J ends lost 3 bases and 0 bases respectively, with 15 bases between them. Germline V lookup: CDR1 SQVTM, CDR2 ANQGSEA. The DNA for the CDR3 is TGCAGCGTTGACCCCCGGGACAACCTAGCCAAAAACATTCAGTACTTC. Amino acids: CSVDPRDNLAKNIQYF.

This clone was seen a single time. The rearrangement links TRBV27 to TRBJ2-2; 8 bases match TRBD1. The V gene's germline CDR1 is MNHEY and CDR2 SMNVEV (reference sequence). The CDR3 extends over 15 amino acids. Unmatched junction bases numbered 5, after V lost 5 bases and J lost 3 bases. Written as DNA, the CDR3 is TGTGCCAGCAGTCGGCGACAGGGGTACACCGGGGAGCTGTTTTTT. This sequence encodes CASSRRQGYTGELFF.

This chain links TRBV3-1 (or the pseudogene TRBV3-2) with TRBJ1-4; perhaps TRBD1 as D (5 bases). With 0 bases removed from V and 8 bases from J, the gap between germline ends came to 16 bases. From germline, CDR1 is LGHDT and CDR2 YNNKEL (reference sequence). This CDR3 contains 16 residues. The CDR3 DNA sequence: TGTGCCAGCAGCCAAGATCCGGCCAGGGTATGGGAAAAACTGTTTTTT. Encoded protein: CASSQDPARVWEKLFF.

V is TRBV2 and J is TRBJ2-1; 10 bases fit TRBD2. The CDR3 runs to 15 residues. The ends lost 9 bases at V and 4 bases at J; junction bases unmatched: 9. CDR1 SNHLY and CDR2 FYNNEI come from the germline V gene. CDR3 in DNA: TGTGCCAGTATGTTCGGACTAGCGGCATACAATGAGCAGTTCTTC. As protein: CASMFGLAAYNEQFF.

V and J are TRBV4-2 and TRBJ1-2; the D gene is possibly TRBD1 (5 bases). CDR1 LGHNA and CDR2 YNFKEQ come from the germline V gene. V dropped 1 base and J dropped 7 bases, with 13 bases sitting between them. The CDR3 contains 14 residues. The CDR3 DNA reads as TGTGCCAGCAGCCAAGGGACATCTTTCCGTGGCTACACCTTC. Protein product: CASSQGTSFRGYTF.

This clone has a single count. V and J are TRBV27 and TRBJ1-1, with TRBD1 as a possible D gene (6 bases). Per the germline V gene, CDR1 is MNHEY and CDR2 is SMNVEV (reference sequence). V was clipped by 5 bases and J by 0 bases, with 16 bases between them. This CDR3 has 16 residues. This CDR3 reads CASSPGADSLNTEAFF. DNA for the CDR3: TGTGCCAGCAGTCCCGGGGCGGACAGCCTGAACACTGAAGCTTTCTTT.

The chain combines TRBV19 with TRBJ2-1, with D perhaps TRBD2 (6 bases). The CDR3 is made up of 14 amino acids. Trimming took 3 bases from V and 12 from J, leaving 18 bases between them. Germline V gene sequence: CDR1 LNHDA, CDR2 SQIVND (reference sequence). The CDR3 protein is CASSIFGAPEGQFF. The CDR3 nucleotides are TGTGCCAGTAGTATTTTTGGGGCCCCGGAGGGGCAGTTCTTC.

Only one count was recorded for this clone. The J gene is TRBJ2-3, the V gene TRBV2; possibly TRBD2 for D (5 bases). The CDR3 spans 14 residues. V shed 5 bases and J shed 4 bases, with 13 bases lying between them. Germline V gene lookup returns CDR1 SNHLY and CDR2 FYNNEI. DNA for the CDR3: TGTGCCAGCAGTCAAGGGCATAGCGCAGATACGCAGTATTTT. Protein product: CASSQGHSADTQYF.

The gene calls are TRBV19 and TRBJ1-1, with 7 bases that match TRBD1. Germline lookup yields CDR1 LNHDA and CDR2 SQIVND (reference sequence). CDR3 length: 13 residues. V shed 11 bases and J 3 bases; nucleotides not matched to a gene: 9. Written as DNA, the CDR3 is TGTGCCCCAAATGGGACAGCACACACTGAAGCTTTCTTT. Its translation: CAPNGTAHTEAFF. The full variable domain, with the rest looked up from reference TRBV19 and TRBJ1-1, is DGGITQSPKYLFRKEGQNVTLSCEQNLNHDAMYWYRQDPGQGLRLIYYSQIVNDFQKGDIAEGYSVSREKKESFPLTVTSAQKNPTAFYLCAPNGTAHTEAFFGQGTRLTVV.

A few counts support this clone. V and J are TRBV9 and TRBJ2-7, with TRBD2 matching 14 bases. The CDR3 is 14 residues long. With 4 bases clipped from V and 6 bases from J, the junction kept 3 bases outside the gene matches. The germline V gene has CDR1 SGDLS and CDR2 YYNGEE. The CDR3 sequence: CASSLGLAGVEQYF. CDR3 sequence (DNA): TGTGCCAGCAGCTTGGGACTAGCGGGAGTCGAGCAGTACTTC.